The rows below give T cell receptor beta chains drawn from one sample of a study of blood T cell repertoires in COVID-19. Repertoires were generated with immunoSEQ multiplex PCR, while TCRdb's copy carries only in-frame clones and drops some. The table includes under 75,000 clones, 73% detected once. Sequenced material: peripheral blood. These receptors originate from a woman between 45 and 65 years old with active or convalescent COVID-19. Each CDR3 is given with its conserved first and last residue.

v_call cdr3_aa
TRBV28 CASSWTYLTDTQYF
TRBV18 CASRYGTVNEKLFF
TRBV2 CAGTPEASGSTDTQYF
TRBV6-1 CASSERSGAGGILGPNEQFF
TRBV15 CATSLGTSGVYEQYF
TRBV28 CASSLAAGGLETQYF
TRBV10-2 CASGAGGYEQYF
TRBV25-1 CASSDIGQNTEAFF
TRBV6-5 CASIRTGDYEQYF
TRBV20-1 CSAKPHYEQYF
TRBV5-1 CASSPGVSGRAETQYF
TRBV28 CASSWSGGGTDTQYF
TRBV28 CASSGRTGSSYNSPLHF
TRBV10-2 CASGSYYEQYF
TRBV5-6 CASSLRGKGTADTQYF
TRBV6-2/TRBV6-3 CASSRVYSNQPQHF
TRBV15 CATSNGFSNEKLFF
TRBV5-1 CASSLDQGVVGYTF
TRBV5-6 CASSFRGQGNQPQHF
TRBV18 CASSLTSGSNEQFF
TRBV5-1 CASRLWTTNTEAFF
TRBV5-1 CASSLATGTYGYTF
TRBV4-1 CASSQAPRGENSPLHF
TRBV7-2 CASSALAGGPREQFF
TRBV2 CASIDRGLAGPEQYF
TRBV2 CASSEGSSYEQYF
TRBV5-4 CASSEGTSGIGDTQYF
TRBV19 CASSILRDRGRRQPQHF
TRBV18 CASSLTGNTGELFF
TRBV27 CASSSLTGIILGATDTQYF
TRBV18 CASSPGLGRDTQYF
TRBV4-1 CASSHGGTDTQYF
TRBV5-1 CASSPAGDLSYGYTF
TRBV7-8 CASSPRQAVTEAFF
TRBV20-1 CSASGLVRGSTDTQYF
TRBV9 CASSPRTGRHTEAFF
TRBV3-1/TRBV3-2 CASRVTSGPTGELFF
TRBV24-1 CATSDLISQFF
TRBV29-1 CSVVGGANTGELFF
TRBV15 CATSRGGWGESGANVLTF
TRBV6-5 CALGGVTDTQYF
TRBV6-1 CASSELGQGFQPQHF
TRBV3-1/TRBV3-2 CASSPRRQVGTEAFF
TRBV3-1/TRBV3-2 CASSQASGDQPQHF
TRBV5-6 CASSLPSGLWNEQYF
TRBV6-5 CASSPPDRSNTEAFF
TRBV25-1 CASSGVGRAEQYF
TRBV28 CASSLLTGGSGNTIYF
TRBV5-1 CASSFGGLASTGELFF
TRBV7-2 CASSISGTGSYEQYF
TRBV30 CAWSSDGGNEKLFF
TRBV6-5 CASPRGGPKEAFF
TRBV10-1 CASTRQELYTGELFF
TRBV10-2 CAISVAGPTDTQYF
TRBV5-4 CASSLGQGLNYGYTF